The T cell receptor (beta chain) under discussion was sequenced for a study of cytomegalovirus exposure and HLA in healthy donors. V was pared by 2 bases and J by 1 base, with 17 bases between. Germline lookup yields CDR1 SGHTA and CDR2 FQGNSA. The CDR3 totals 17 residues. To note about this clone: Its antigen remains unknown.

The PCR ran on 60 Vbeta and 13 Jbeta primers. Here immunoSEQ multiplex PCR was the method, and the copy in TCRdb shows in-frame clones only, minus some. This repertoire shows 180,000 or so clones, around 80% found once; its top ten account for over 1.1%. Each donor was nominally healthy when sampled (though unrecorded immune exposures were likely). The study's findings and limits: In a later analysis, at a false discovery rate of 0.05, 16,951 TCR beta sequences were associated with HLA alleles.

This TCR derives from a man between 18 and 35 years old in good health and CMV-seronegative. The sample comprised PBMCs. This chain joins TRBV7-2 and TRBJ2-5; D may be TRBD2 (7 bases). Written as DNA, the CDR3 is TGTGCCAGCAGCTTATTGGGAGGGGGGCTCGTCCAAGAGACCCAGTACTTC. Translating it yields CASSLLGGGLVQETQYF.